A selection of T cell receptor beta chains follows, all from one sample in a study of blood T cell repertoires in COVID-19. This table comes from immunoSEQ multiplex PCR, and its TCRdb copy is limited to in-frame clones, with some not included. This sample carries 200,000 to 250,000 clones, around 86% of them seen once, and the ten largest clones take over 7%. Sequencing was carried out using peripheral blood. Source of these receptors: a woman older than 75 with COVID-19, enrolled during active disease. The CDR3 runs from the conserved cysteine through the conserved F or W. D genes are given only for firm matches. Size values are once, few and many counts, or a class for expanded clones, and some rows have none.

V: TRBV9; size: NA; D: TRBD2; J: TRBJ2-3; DNA: TGTGCCGGCGGGTGGCTAGCGGAGACTTGTACGCAGTATTTT; CDR3: CAGGWLAETCTQYF
V: TRBV7-9; size: NA; D: NA; J: TRBJ1-2; DNA: TGTGCCAGCAGCTTTCAAGGGAGTCTCAGTAACTATGGCTACACCTTC; CDR3: CASSFQGSLSNYGYTF
V: TRBV5-1; size: NA; D: NA; J: TRBJ1-1; DNA: TGCGCCAGCAGCATGGGACAGAACACTGAAGCTTTCTTT; CDR3: CASSMGQNTEAFF
V: TRBV30; size: once; D: NA; J: TRBJ1-5; DNA: TGTGCCTGGAGTGTTGAGCCATATAATCAGCCCCAGCATTTT; CDR3: CAWSVEPYNQPQHF
V: TRBV5-1; size: NA; D: TRBD1; J: TRBJ2-7; DNA: TGCGCCAGCAGCTTGGAAACAGGGGGCCTCGGGGAATACGAGCAGTACTTC; CDR3: CASSLETGGLGEYEQYF
V: TRBV30; size: NA; D: NA; J: TRBJ2-5; DNA: TGTGCCTGGAGCGGAGGAATCCGAGAGACCCAGTACTTC; CDR3: CAWSGGIRETQYF
V: TRBV6-6; size: NA; D: TRBD2; J: TRBJ2-1; DNA: TGTGCCAGCAGTCGGACTAGCGGGCAGAATGAGCAGTTCTTC; CDR3: CASSRTSGQNEQFF
V: TRBV7-8; size: once; D: TRBD1; J: TRBJ1-2; DNA: TGTGCCAGCACCTGGACCGGACAGGGGAGCTATGGCTACACCTTC; CDR3: CASTWTGQGSYGYTF
V: TRBV19; size: NA; D: NA; J: TRBJ1-5; DNA: TGTGCCAGTAGTACCCGGCCGACAGCATATAGCAATCAGCCCCAGCATTTT; CDR3: CASSTRPTAYSNQPQHF
V: TRBV29-1; size: NA; D: NA; J: TRBJ1-2; DNA: TGCAGCACCGACGGGGTTAACTATGGCTACACCTTC; CDR3: CSTDGVNYGYTF
V: TRBV19; size: NA; D: NA; J: TRBJ2-2; DNA: TGTGCCAGTAGTACTAGCTCCAGCACCGGGGAGCTGTTTTTT; CDR3: CASSTSSSTGELFF
V: TRBV6-5; size: NA; D: TRBD1; J: TRBJ2-7; DNA: TGTGCCAGCAGGCCACAGGGGGCGGTCTACGAGCAGTACTTC; CDR3: CASRPQGAVYEQYF
V: TRBV27; size: NA; D: TRBD2; J: TRBJ2-5; DNA: TGTGCCAGCAGTCCACTAGCGGAAGAGACCCAGTACTTC; CDR3: CASSPLAEETQYF
V: TRBV29-1; size: NA; D: NA; J: TRBJ1-3; DNA: TGCAGCGTTCGAGGGTTTGGAAACACCATATATTTT; CDR3: CSVRGFGNTIYF
V: TRBV7-2; size: NA; D: TRBD1; J: TRBJ1-6; DNA: TGTGCCAGCAGCGCCAGACAGGGTTTACCCCTCCACTTT; CDR3: CASSARQGLPLHF
V: TRBV5-4; size: NA; D: TRBD2; J: TRBJ2-3; DNA: TGTGCCAGCACCTATAGCGGGAGCACCCCCGATACGCAGTATTTT; CDR3: CASTYSGSTPDTQYF
V: TRBV29-1; size: NA; D: NA; J: TRBJ2-1; DNA: TGCAGCGGGGGCCGCCAGGGCGTTGAGCAGTTCTTC; CDR3: CSGGRQGVEQFF
V: TRBV5-1; size: NA; D: NA; J: TRBJ2-1; DNA: TGCGCCAGCAGTCTCGGGACTGGTAACAATGAGCAGTTCTTC; CDR3: CASSLGTGNNEQFF